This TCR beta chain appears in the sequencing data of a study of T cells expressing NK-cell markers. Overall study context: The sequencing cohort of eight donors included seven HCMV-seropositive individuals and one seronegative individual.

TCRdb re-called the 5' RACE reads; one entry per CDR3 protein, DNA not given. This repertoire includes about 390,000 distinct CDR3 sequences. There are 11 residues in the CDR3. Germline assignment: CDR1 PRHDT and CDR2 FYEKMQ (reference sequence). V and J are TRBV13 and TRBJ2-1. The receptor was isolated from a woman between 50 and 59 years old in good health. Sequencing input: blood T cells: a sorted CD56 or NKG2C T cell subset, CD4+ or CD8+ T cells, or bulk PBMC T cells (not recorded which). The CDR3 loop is CASSLRDQQYF.